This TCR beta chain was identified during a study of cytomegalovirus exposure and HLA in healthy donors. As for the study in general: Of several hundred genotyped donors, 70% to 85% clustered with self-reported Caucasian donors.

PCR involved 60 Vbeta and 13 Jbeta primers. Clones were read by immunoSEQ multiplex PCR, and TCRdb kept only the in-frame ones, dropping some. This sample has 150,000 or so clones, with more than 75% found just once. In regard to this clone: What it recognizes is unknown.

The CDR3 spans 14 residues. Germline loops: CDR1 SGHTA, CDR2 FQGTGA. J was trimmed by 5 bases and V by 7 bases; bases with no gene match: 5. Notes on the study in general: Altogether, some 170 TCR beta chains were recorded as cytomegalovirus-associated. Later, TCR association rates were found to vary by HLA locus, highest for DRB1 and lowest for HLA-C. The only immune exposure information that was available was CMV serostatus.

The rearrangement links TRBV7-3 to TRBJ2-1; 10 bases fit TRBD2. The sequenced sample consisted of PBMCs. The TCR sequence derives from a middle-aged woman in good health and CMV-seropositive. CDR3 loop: CASNTSGNHNEQFF. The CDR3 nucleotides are TGTGCCAGCAATACTAGCGGGAATCACAATGAGCAGTTCTTC. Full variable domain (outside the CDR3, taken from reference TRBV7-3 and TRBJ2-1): GAGVSQTPSNKVTEKGKYVELRCDPISGHTALYWYRQSLGQGPEFLIYFQGTGAADDSGLPNDRFFAVRPEGSVSTLKIQRTERGDSAVYLCASNTSGNHNEQFFGPGTRLTVL.